This passage covers 6 T cell receptor beta chains from one sample sequenced in a study of blood T cell repertoires in COVID-19 (dated by TCRdb to the early 2020s). Library preparation used the immunoSEQ multiplex PCR assay. TCRdb's version of the immuneACCESS table is confined to in-frame rearrangements and falls short of the full clone set. An unresolved V gene accounts for under half of the shortfall where checked; the remainder is of unknown origin. For this sample there are 100,000 or so clones; approximately 90% appear just once. The ten largest clones capture 5% to 6.5% of the sample. Specimen: peripheral blood. The origin of the receptors is a woman aged 45-60 years with COVID-19, enrolled during active disease.

This clone came up a few times. The chain links TRBV2 to TRBJ1-1, with D hard to call. Between the trimmed V and J ends, which lost 2 bases and 0 bases, there was a span of 10 bases. The germline CDR1 and CDR2 sequences are SNHLY and FYNNEI. The CDR3 totals 15 residues. CDR3 sequence (DNA): TGTGCCAGCAGTGAACAGAGAGGAGTGAACACTGAAGCTTTCTTT. This gives the protein CASSEQRGVNTEAFF.

The V gene is TRBV2, the J gene TRBJ2-5, with D possibly being TRBD1 (6 bases). This CDR3 has 14 amino acids. Germline-derived CDR1 and CDR2 are SNHLY and FYNNEI. V lost 5 bases and J lost 5, with 15 bases in between. The CDR3 coding sequence is TGTGCCAGCAGTAAACAGGGAGTAAGGGAGACCCAGTACTTC. Residues: CASSKQGVRETQYF.

This clone was recorded once. This sequence joins TRBV4-1 and TRBJ2-7; no definite D call. This CDR3 region has 12 residues. CDR1 MGHRA and CDR2 YSYEKL come from the germline V gene. Trimming stripped 5 bases from V and 1 base from J, with 6 bases between. CDR3: CASSSNSYEQYF. CDR3 in DNA: TGCGCCAGCAGCTCTAATTCCTACGAGCAGTACTTC.

This clone was detected only once. V gene TRBV29-1 combines with J gene TRBJ2-2; D unclear. The ends were cut back, 7 bases at V and 0 bases at J, with 9 bases in the middle. From germline, CDR1 is SQVTM and CDR2 ANQGSEA. The CDR3 consists of 13 residues. The CDR3 loop reads CSAVVPNTGELFF. The CDR3 nucleotides are TGCAGCGCTGTAGTCCCGAACACCGGGGAGCTGTTTTTT.

The chain couples TRBV30 to TRBJ2-7, with TRBD1 matching 8 bases. The V segment lost 3 bases and the J segment 3 bases; nucleotides outside the gene matches: 10. CDR1 and CDR2 (germline): GTSNPN, SVGIG (reference sequence). The CDR3 contains 15 residues. CDR3 region: CAWRATGTGLYEQYF. In DNA form, the CDR3 reads TGTGCCTGGAGAGCGACCGGGACAGGTCTCTACGAGCAGTACTTC.

The chain recombines TRBV7-2 with TRBJ2-2, with a possible D match to TRBD1 (5 bases). V shed 5 bases and J shed 1 base, with 11 bases lying between them. The CDR3 totals 15 residues. CDR1 and CDR2 (germline): SGHTA, FQGNSA. For the CDR3, the DNA is TGTGCCAGCAGCCTTCGGACAATGAACACCGGGGAGCTGTTTTTT. Translated, it gives CASSLRTMNTGELFF. Full variable domain (remainder filled in from reference TRBV7-2 and TRBJ2-2): GAGVSQSPSNKVTEKGKDVELRCDPISGHTALYWYRQSLGQGLEFLIYFQGNSAPDKSGLPSDRFSAERTGGSVSTLTIQRTQQEDSAVYLCASSLRTMNTGELFFGEGSRLTVL.